This T cell receptor (beta chain) originates from a study of vaccination effects on CD4 cells after COVID-19. Whole-study context: Two convalescent patients gave samples 16 days and one week before vaccination.

Measured with immunoSEQ multiplex PCR; TCRdb has only the in-frame clones, and not every one. This table holds tens of thousands of clones, just over 70% found once. Scientists isolated CD4+ T cells after an approximately 10-day culture period ended. Half the medium was swapped for IL-2 medium on days 3 and 7. In regard to this clone: Its antigen is currently unknown.

CDR1 is LNHDA and CDR2 is SQIVND in the germline V gene (reference sequence). The CDR3 covers 14 residues. Trimming cost V 3 bases and J 2 bases, with 11 bases left between them. Sequenced material: CD4+ T cells from PBMCs cultured without peptide, taken before COVID-19 vaccination. The TCR originated in a human donor who had a prior SARS-CoV-2 infection. The chain uses TRBV19 and TRBJ2-7, with D uncertain. This chain's CDR3 is CASSIKSIAYEQYF. As DNA, the CDR3 is TGTGCCAGTAGTATCAAGTCAATCGCCTACGAGCAGTACTTC.